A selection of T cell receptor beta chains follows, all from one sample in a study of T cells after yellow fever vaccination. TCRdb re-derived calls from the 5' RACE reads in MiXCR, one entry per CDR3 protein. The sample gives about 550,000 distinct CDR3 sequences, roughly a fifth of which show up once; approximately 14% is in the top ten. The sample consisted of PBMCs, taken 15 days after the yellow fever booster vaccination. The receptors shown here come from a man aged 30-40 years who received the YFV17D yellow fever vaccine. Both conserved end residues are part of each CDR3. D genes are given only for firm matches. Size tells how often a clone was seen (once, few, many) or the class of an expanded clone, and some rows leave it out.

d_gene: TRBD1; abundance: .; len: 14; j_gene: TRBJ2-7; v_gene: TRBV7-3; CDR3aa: CASSLGQALKEQYF; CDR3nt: TGTGCCAGCAGCTTAGGACAGGCTCTAAAAGAGCAGTACTTC
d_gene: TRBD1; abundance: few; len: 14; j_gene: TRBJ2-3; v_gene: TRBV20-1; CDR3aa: CSARIPGQPDTQYF; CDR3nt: TGCAGTGCTAGAATACCGGGACAGCCAGATACGCAGTATTTT
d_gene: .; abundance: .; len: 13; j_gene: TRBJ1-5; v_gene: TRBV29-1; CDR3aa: CSVGEDLSWPQHF; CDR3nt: TGCAGCGTTGGGGAAGACCTATCTTGGCCCCAGCATTTT
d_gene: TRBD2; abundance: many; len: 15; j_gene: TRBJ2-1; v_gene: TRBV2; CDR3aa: CASTRLAGVNNEQFF; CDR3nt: TGTGCCAGCACCAGACTAGCGGGAGTCAACAATGAGCAGTTCTTC
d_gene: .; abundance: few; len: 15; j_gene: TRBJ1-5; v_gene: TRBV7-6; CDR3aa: CASSLMGESNQPQHF; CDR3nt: TGTGCCAGCAGCTTAATGGGGGAAAGCAATCAGCCCCAGCATTTT
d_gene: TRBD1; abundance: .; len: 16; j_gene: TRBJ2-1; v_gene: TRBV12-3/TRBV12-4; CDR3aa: CASSLPGTGIVNEQFF; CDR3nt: TGTGCCAGCAGTTTACCCGGGACAGGGATAGTAAATGAGCAGTTCTTC
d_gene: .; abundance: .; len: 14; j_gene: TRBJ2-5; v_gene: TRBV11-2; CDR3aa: CASSLGPTGETQYF; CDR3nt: TGTGCCAGCAGCTTAGGGCCAACGGGGGAGACCCAGTACTTC
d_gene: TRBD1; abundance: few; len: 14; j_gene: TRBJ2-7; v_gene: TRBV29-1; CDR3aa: CSVEAGQGGYEQYF; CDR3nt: TGCAGCGTTGAAGCGGGACAGGGGGGCTACGAGCAGTACTTC
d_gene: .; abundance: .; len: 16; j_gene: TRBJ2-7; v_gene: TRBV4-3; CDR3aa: CASSQDYTGSHDEQYF; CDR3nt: TGCGCCAGCAGCCAAGATTATACCGGGAGTCACGACGAGCAGTACTTC
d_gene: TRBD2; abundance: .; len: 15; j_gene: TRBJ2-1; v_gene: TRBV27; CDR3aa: CASSPLTSDYNEQFF; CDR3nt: TGTGCCAGCAGCCCGTTGACTAGCGACTACAATGAGCAGTTCTTC
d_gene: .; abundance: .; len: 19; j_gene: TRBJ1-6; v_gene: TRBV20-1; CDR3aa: CSAKLLQVRSAPQFSPLHF; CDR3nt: TGCAGTGCTAAACTACTACAGGTCCGCTCGGCCCCCCAGTTTTCACCCCTCCACTTT
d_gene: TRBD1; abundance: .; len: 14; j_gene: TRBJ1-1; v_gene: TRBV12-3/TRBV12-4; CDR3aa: CASSTRTGSNEAFF; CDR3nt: TGTGCCAGCAGTACCCGGACAGGGTCAAATGAAGCTTTCTTT
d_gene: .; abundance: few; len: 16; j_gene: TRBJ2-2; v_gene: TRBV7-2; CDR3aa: CASSLAMAVGTGELFF; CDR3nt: TGTGCCAGCAGCTTAGCGATGGCAGTAGGGACCGGGGAGCTTTTTTTT
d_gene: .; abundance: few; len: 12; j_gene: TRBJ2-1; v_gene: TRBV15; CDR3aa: CATSRVSDEQFF; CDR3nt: TGTGCCACCAGCAGAGTATCGGATGAGCAGTTCTTC
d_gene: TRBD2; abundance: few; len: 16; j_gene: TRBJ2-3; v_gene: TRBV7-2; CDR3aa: CASSRGTSGSTDTQYF; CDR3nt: TGTGCCAGCAGCCGCGGGACTAGCGGGAGCACAGATACGCAGTATTTT
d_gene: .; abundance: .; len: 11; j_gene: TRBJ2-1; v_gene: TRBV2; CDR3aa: CASSEAPGQFF; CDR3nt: TGTGCCAGCAGTGAAGCGCCCGGGCAGTTCTTC
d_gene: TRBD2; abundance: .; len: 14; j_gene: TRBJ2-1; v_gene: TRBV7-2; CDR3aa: CASSSHGLAGFQFF; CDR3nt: TGTGCCAGCAGCTCGCATGGCCTAGCGGGATTCCAGTTCTTC
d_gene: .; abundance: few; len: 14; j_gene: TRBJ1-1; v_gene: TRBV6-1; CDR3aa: CAAKRDGRDTEAFF; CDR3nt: TGTGCCGCGAAGAGGGATGGGAGGGACACTGAAGCTTTCTTT
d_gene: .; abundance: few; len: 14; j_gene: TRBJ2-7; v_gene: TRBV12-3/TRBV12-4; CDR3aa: CASSFTGFSYEQYF; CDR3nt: TGTGCCAGCAGCTTTACCGGGTTCTCCTACGAGCAGTACTTC
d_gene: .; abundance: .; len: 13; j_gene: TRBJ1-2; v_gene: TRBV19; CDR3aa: CASSNDRLYGYTF; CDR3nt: TGTGCCAGTAGTAACGACAGACTCTATGGCTACACCTTC
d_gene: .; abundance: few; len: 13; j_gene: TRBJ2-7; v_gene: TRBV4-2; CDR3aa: CASSQDRDREQYF; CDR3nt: TGTGCCAGCAGCCAAGATCGGGACCGCGAGCAGTACTTC
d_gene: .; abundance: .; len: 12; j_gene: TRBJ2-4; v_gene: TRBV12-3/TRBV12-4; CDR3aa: CASSWHTGGQYF; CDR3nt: TGTGCCAGCAGTTGGCACACAGGAGGCCAGTACTTC
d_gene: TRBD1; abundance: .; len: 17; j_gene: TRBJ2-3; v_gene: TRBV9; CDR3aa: CASSIWTGSGSTDRQYF; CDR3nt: TGTGCCAGCAGCATATGGACAGGGTCGGGGAGCACAGATAGGCAGTATTTT
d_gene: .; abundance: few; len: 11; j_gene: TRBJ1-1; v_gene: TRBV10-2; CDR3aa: CASSDTAEAFF; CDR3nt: TGCGCCAGCAGTGACACAGCCGAAGCTTTCTTT
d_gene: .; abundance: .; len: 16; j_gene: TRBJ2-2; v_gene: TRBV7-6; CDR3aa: CASSSFSAPNTGELFF; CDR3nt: TGTGCCAGCAGCTCCTTTTCAGCGCCCAACACCGGGGAGCTGTTTTTT
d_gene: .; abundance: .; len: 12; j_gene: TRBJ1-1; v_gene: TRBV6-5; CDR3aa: CASWAVWSEAFF; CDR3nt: TGTGCCAGCTGGGCGGTATGGTCTGAAGCTTTCTTT
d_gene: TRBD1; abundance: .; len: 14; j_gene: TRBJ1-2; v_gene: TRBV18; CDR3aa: CASSPRTGEDGYTF; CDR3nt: TGTGCCAGCTCACCAAGGACAGGGGAAGATGGCTACACCTTC
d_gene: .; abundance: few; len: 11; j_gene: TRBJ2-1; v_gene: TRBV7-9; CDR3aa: CASQGYNEQFF; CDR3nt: TGTGCCTCCCAAGGATACAATGAGCAGTTCTTC
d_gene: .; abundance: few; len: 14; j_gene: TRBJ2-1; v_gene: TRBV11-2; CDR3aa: CASSPRSTYNEQFF; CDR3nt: TGTGCCAGCAGCCCCCGTAGTACCTACAATGAGCAGTTCTTC
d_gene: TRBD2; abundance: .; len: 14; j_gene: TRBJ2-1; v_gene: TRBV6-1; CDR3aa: CASRRTSGKDEQFF; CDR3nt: TGTGCCAGCAGAAGGACTAGCGGGAAGGATGAGCAGTTCTTC
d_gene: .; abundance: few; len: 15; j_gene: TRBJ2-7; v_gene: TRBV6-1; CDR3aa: CASSEGPWDSYEQYF; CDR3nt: TGTGCCAGCAGTGAAGGGCCCTGGGACTCCTACGAGCAGTACTTC
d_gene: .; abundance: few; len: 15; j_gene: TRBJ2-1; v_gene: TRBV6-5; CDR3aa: CASSYLQGSKNEQFF; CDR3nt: TGTGCCAGCAGTTACTTGCAGGGGAGTAAGAATGAGCAGTTCTTC
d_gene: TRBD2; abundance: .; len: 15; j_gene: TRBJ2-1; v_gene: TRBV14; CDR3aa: CASSPLGAGGNEQFF; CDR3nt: TGTGCCAGCAGCCCCCTAGGGGCGGGAGGCAATGAGCAGTTCTTC
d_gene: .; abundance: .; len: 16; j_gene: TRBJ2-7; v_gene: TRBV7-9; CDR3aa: CASSVGGGTDTYEQYF; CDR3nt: TGTGCCAGCAGCGTAGGAGGCGGGACAGATACCTACGAGCAGTACTTC
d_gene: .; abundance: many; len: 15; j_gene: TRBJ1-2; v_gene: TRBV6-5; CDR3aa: CASSSSGIGGYGYTF; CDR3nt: TGTGCCAGCAGTTCATCCGGGATTGGGGGTTATGGCTACACCTTC
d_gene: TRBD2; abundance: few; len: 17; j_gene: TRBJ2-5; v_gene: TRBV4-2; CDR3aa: CASSQDTAGVRLETQYF; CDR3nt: TGTGCCAGCAGCCAAGATACAGCGGGAGTTAGATTAGAGACCCAGTACTTC
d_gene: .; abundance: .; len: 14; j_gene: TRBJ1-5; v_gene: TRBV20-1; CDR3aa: CSATRARVDQPQHF; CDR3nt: TGCAGTGCCACCCGTGCGCGGGTGGATCAGCCCCAGCATTTT
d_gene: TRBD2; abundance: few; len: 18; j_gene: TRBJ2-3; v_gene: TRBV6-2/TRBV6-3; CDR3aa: CASSYSGLAGPSSRRQYF; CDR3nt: TGTGCCAGCAGTTACTCGGGACTAGCGGGTCCCTCGTCGAGAAGGCAGTATTTT
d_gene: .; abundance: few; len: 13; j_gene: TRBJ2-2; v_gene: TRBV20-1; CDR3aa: CSARVSNTGELFF; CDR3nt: TGCAGTGCTAGAGTATCGAACACCGGGGAGCTGTTTTTT
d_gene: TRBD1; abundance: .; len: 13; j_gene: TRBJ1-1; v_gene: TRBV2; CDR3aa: CASKATGDTEAFF; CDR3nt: TGTGCCAGCAAAGCGACAGGGGACACTGAAGCTTTCTTT
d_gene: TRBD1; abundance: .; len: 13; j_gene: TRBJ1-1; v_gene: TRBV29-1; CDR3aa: CSAAGTGSAEAFF; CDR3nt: TGCAGCGCCGCCGGGACAGGGTCAGCTGAAGCTTTCTTT
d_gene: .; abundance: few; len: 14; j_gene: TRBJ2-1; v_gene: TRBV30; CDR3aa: CAWSVGSLRNEQFF; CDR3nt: TGTGCCTGGAGTGTGGGGAGCCTACGCAATGAGCAGTTCTTC
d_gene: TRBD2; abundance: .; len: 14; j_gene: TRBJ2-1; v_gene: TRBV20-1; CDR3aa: CCAPRDSGVNEQFF; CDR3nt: TGCTGTGCCCCCCGGGATAGCGGGGTGAATGAGCAGTTCTTC
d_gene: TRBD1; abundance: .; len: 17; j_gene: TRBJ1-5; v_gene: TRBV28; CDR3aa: CASSLSDRGRGNQPQHF; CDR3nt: TGTGCCAGCAGTTTATCCGACAGGGGGCGCGGGAATCAGCCCCAGCATTTT
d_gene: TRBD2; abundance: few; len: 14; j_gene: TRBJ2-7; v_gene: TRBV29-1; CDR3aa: CSAKEAGESAEQYF; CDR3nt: TGCAGCGCAAAAGAAGCGGGAGAATCAGCCGAGCAGTACTTC
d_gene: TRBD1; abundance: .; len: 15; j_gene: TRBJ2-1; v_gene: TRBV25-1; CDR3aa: CASSLRTGLDNEQFF; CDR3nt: TGTGCCAGCAGTCTCCGGACAGGGCTAGACAATGAGCAGTTCTTC
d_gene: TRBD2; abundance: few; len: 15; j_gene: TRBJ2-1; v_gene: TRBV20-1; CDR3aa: CSASSSGEPYNEQFF; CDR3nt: TGCAGTGCTAGTTCTAGCGGGGAACCCTACAATGAGCAGTTCTTC
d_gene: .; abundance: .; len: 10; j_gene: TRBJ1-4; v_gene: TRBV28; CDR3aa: CASSQEKLFF; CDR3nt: TGTGCCAGCAGTCAGGAAAAACTGTTTTTT
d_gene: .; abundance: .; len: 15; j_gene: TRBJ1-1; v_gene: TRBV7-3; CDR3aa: CASSAGWGSSTEAFF; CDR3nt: TGTGCCAGCAGCGCCGGGTGGGGGTCGTCCACTGAAGCTTTCTTT
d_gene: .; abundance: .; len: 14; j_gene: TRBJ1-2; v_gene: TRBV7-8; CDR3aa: CASSHGLDFYGYTF; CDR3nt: TGTGCCAGCAGCCACGGTCTGGATTTTTATGGCTACACCTTC
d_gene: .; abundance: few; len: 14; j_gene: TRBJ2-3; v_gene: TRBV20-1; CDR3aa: CSATNAGGPDTQYF; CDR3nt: TGCAGTGCAACAAACGCGGGCGGGCCAGATACGCAGTATTTT
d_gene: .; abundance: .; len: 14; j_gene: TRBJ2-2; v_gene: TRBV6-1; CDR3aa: CASLHRTNTGELFF; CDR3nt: TGTGCCAGCCTACACCGGACGAACACCGGGGAGCTGTTTTTT
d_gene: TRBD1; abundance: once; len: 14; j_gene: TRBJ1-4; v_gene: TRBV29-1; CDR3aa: CSAMDRVTNEKLFF; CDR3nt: TGCAGCGCGATGGACAGGGTGACTAATGAAAAACTGTTTTTT
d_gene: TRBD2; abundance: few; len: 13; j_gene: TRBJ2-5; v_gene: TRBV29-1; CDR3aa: CSVRLAGWETQYF; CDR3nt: TGCAGCGTTAGACTAGCGGGATGGGAGACCCAGTACTTC
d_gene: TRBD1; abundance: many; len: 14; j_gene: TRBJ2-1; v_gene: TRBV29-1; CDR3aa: CSVDGDRAPNEQFF; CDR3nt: TGCAGCGTTGATGGGGACAGGGCTCCTAATGAGCAGTTCTTC
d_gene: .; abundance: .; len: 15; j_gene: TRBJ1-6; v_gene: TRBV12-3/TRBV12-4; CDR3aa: CASSSPGSYNSPLHF; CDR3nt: TGTGCCAGCAGTTCACCGGGCTCCTATAATTCACCCCTCCACTTT
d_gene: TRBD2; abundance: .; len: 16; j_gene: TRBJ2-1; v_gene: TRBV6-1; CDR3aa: CASTKFSGSTGNEQFF; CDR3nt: TGTGCCAGCACCAAATTCAGCGGGAGTACCGGCAATGAGCAGTTCTTC
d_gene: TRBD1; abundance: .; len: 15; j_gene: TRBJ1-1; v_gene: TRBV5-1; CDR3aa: CASSLGQGRNTEAFF; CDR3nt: TGCGCCAGCAGCTTAGGACAGGGGAGGAACACTGAAGCTTTCTTT
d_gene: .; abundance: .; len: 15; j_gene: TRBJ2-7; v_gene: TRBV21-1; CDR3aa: CASSRTLARPYEQYF; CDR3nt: TGTGCCAGCAGCAGAACCTTAGCGAGACCCTACGAGCAGTACTTC